Shown below are 30 T cell receptor beta chains from a single sample sequenced in a study of T cell repertoires in cytomegalovirus infection. Their cognate antigens are unknown. TCRdb processed the reads anew with MiXCR; each CDR3 protein has one entry. The sample yields roughly 990,000 distinct CDR3 sequences, less than 40% seen once. The sample here was cultured CD8+ T cells from PBMCs, taken from culture after CMV antigen stimulation. The origin of the receptors is a human donor in good health (CMV status not recorded). Some clones in this sample may be carry-over from other donors' samples.

In its sample, this clonotype was seen a few times. The chain recombines TRBV7-6 with TRBJ2-7; D remains ambiguous. The V end lost 1 base, the J end lost 7 bases, and 14 bases lay between the germline ends. This CDR3 contains 14 residues. Germline CDR1 and CDR2: SGHVS and FNYEAQ. The CDR3 loop is CASSLGPHPTEQYF. The DNA of the CDR3 is TGTGCCAGCAGCTTAGGCCCACACCCTACGGAGCAGTACTTC. The full variable domain, in which reference TRBV7-6 and TRBJ2-7 provide the parts outside the CDR3, is GAGVSQSPRYKVTKRGQDVALRCDPISGHVSLYWYRQALGQGPEFLTYFNYEAQQDKSGLPNDRFSAERPEGSISTLTIQRTEQRDSAMYRCASSLGPHPTEQYFGPGTRLTVT.

The chain uses TRBV28 and TRBJ2-7; D tentatively reads TRBD1 or TRBD2 (6 bases each). Looked up from germline, CDR1 is MDHEN and CDR2 is SYDVKM. V lost 6 bases, J lost 4 bases, and 10 bases lay in between. The CDR3 consists of 12 residues. In DNA form, the CDR3 reads TGTGCCAGCAGCAAGGGGGGTTACGAGCAGTACGTC. Its protein is CASSKGGYEQYV.

The chain recombines TRBV20-1 with TRBJ2-7; D perhaps matches TRBD2 (7 bases). The germline V and J ends were trimmed by 0 bases and 0 bases, with 12 bases remaining between them. The CDR3 consists of 15 residues. The germline V gene encodes CDR1 DFQATT and CDR2 SNEGSKA (reference sequence). DNA for the CDR3: TGCAGTGCTAGAGATGTGCGGGGGCCCTCCTACGAGCAGTACGTC. Its translation: CSARDVRGPSYEQYV.

Only a few counts were recorded for this clonotype. The chain joins TRBV2 to TRBJ2-5, with D hard to call. V shed 4 bases and J shed 1 base, with 10 bases lying between them. This CDR3 contains 14 residues. Germline V CDR1 and CDR2: SNHLY, FYNNEI. CDR3 sequence: CASSGRKAQETQYF. Written as DNA, the CDR3 is TGTGCCAGCAGTGGAAGGAAGGCCCAAGAGACCCAGTACTTC.

This clonotype was picked up many times. The V and J genes are TRBV2 and TRBJ2-7; no firm D call. Germline V gives CDR1 SNHLY, CDR2 FYNNEI. The CDR3 is 12 amino acids. The V and J ends lost 7 bases and 0 bases respectively, with 7 bases between them. CDR3 sequence (DNA): TGTGCCAGCACCCCAAGCTCCTACGAGCAGTACTTC. Translating gives CASTPSSYEQYF.

The chain couples TRBV29-1 to TRBJ2-3, with TRBD1 matching over 7 bases. Trimming took 6 bases from V and 2 from J; bases not matched to a gene: 11. The CDR3 sequence is 15 residues long. Germline V gives CDR1 SQVTM, CDR2 ANQGSEA. The CDR3: CSVYLGQDNTDTQYF. The CDR3 region has the DNA TGCAGCGTATACCTTGGACAGGACAACACAGATACGCAGTATTTT.

The chain recombines TRBV14 with TRBJ2-3, with D perhaps matching TRBD1 (6 bases). CDR3 length: 15 amino acids. V lost 1 base and J lost 0, with 8 bases in between. Germline lookup yields CDR1 SGHDN and CDR2 FVKESK. The CDR3 spells CASSQGTASTDTQYF. DNA of the CDR3: TGTGCCAGCAGCCAAGGGACAGCTAGCACAGATACGCAGTATTTT.

This sequence joins TRBV7-9 and TRBJ2-1, with D perhaps matching TRBD1 (5 bases). V was clipped by 7 bases and J by 3 bases, with 10 bases between them. CDR1 is SEHNR, CDR2 FQNEAQ, per germline (reference sequence). This CDR3 region has 13 residues. CDR3 loop: CASITTGYNEQFF. In nucleotides, the CDR3 is TGTGCCAGCATCACTACAGGCTACAATGAGCAGTTCTTC.

This chain uses TRBV4-1 with TRBJ2-7; 10 nucleotides agree with TRBD2. The trim removed 0 bases at V and 1 base at J, leaving 3 bases unmatched. CDR3 length equals 16 residues. Germline CDR1 is MGHRA and CDR2 is YSYEKL. The CDR3 nucleotides read TGCGCCAGCAGCCAAGATCTACTAGCGGGGTCCTACGAGCAGTACTTC. This gives the protein CASSQDLLAGSYEQYF.

This clonotype was found a few times. V and J are TRBV12-3 or TRBV12-4 and TRBJ2-5; 10 bases map to TRBD1. With 6 bases clipped from V and 4 bases from J, the junction kept 8 bases outside the gene matches. The CDR3 contains 15 residues. The CDR3 is CASSPSDRGRETQYF. DNA for the CDR3: TGTGCCAGCAGCCCCTCTGACAGGGGGCGAGAGACCCAGTACTTC.

The table lists this clonotype with a few counts. J is TRBJ2-3 and V is TRBV27, with TRBD2 matching 8 bases. V lost 5 bases, J lost 5 bases, and 12 bases stayed unmatched. The CDR3 loop spans 16 amino acids. Germline V gene sequence: CDR1 MNHEY, CDR2 SMNVEV (reference sequence). The CDR3 DNA reads as TGTGCCAGCAGTCCCCGTGGTAGCGGGGTTTTAGATACGCAGTATTTT. Amino acids: CASSPRGSGVLDTQYF.

This clonotype was seen repeatedly, ten times or more. The chain recombines TRBV7-6 with TRBJ1-6, with unresolved D. The CDR3 length is 12 residues. Germline-derived CDR1 and CDR2 are SGHVS and FNYEAQ. V was clipped by 2 bases and J by 7 bases, with 3 bases between them. The CDR3 nucleotides are TGTGCCAGCAGCTTAAAGAATTCACCCCTCCACTTT. It is translated as CASSLKNSPLHF. Full variable domain (rest looked up from reference TRBV7-6 and TRBJ1-6): GAGVSQSPRYKVTKRGQDVALRCDPISGHVSLYWYRQALGQGPEFLTYFNYEAQQDKSGLPNDRFSAERPEGSISTLTIQRTEQRDSAMYRCASSLKNSPLHFGNGTRLTVT.

The table lists this clonotype with a few counts. The rearrangement joins TRBV6-1 to TRBJ1-5; possibly TRBD1 for D (5 bases). Germline V gene data show CDR1 as MNHNS and CDR2 as SASEGT. Trimming took 7 bases from V and 1 from J, leaving 14 bases between them. This CDR3 region has 15 residues. CDR3 protein: CASTLGPTSNQPQHF. CDR3 sequence (DNA): TGTGCCAGCACCCTGGGACCGACAAGCAATCAGCCCCAGCATTTT.

The gene calls are TRBV12-3 or TRBV12-4 and TRBJ2-1; maybe TRBD2 (5 bases). Trimming took off 10 bases at V and 3 bases at J, with 16 bases between the two ends. The CDR3 covers 14 residues. Here the CDR3 reads CANKLLGSYNEQFF. In nucleotides, the CDR3 is TGTGCCAACAAGTTACTGGGGAGCTACAATGAGCAGTTCTTC.

A few counts support this clonotype. The chain carries TRBV7-8 and TRBJ1-1, with TRBD1 matching over 8 bases. J gave up 6 bases and V 1 base, and 7 bases lay outside the gene matches. The length of the CDR3 is 15 residues. Germline lookup yields CDR1 SGHVS and CDR2 FQNEAQ. The CDR3 here is CASSLGPGQGAEAFF. Written as DNA, the CDR3 is TGTGCCAGCAGCTTAGGCCCTGGACAGGGTGCTGAAGCTTTCTTT.

Only a few counts were recorded for this clonotype. The CDR3 loop is CASSLALNPGNTIYF. The CDR3 DNA follows: TGTGCCAGCAGCTTAGCGCTTAATCCTGGAAACACCATATATTTT. The J gene is TRBJ1-3, the V gene TRBV7-6; the D is unclear. The V gene lost 0 bases and the J gene lost 2 bases, with 8 bases spanning the gap. The CDR3 length is 15 residues. Per the germline V gene, CDR1 is SGHVS and CDR2 is FNYEAQ.

This clonotype was observed at least ten times. The chain uses TRBV7-9 and TRBJ2-3; possible D gene TRBD2, 5 bases. This CDR3 is 12 amino acids long. V was clipped by 5 bases and J by 6 bases, with 9 bases between them. CDR1 is SEHNR and CDR2 is FQNEAQ in the germline V gene (reference sequence). CDR3 coding DNA: TGTGCCAGCAGCGCGGGCTGGGATACGCAGTATTTT. It yields the protein CASSAGWDTQYF.

This clonotype was picked up a small number of times. V is TRBV7-2 and J is TRBJ2-5, with 9 bases aligning to TRBD2. V lost 6 bases, J lost 1 base, and 9 bases stayed unmatched. CDR3 size: 16 residues. Germline V lookup: CDR1 SGHTA, CDR2 FQGNSA. For the CDR3, the DNA is TGTGCCAGCAGGGGGGTGGAGCGGGGGGTCCAAGAGACCCAGTACTTC. Amino acids: CASRGVERGVQETQYF. The entire variable domain, with the rest obtained from reference TRBV7-2 and TRBJ2-5, is as follows: GAGVSQSPSNKVTEKGKDVELRCDPISGHTALYWYRQSLGQGLEFLIYFQGNSAPDKSGLPSDRFSAERTGGSVSTLTIQRTQQEDSAVYLCASRGVERGVQETQYFGPGTRLLVL.

The V gene is TRBV6-2 or TRBV6-3, the J gene TRBJ1-2; D ambiguous. The ends were cut back, 5 bases at V and 2 bases at J, with 27 bases in the middle. The CDR3 has 19 amino acids. CDR1 MNHEY and CDR2 SVGEGT come from the germline V gene. CDR3 protein: CASSPSGSSVGMWNYGYTF. CDR3 DNA: TGTGCCAGCAGTCCTTCGGGCTCATCGGTTGGGATGTGGAACTATGGCTACACCTTC.

The table lists this clonotype with a count of one. The J gene is TRBJ1-1, the V gene TRBV5-4; the D is unclear. V lost 0 bases to trimming and J lost 4 bases, with 10 bases between them. The CDR3 extends over 14 amino acids. CDR1 and CDR2 from the germline V gene are SGHNT and YYREEE (reference sequence). The CDR3 spells CASSLGGILTEAFF. The CDR3 DNA reads TGTGCCAGCAGCTTGGGTGGAATCCTCACTGAAGCTTTCTTT.

This clonotype was counted many times. V and J are TRBV7-9 and TRBJ2-5; D remains ambiguous. V was shortened by 6 bases and J by 0 bases, with 8 bases between the two germline ends. The CDR3 is 13 residues long. CDR1 is SEHNR, CDR2 FQNEAQ, per germline (reference sequence). In DNA form, the CDR3 reads TGTGCCAGCAGTTTCCCTGACCAAGAGACCCAGTACTTC. It yields the protein CASSFPDQETQYF. The full variable domain, its missing parts supplied by reference TRBV7-9 and TRBJ2-5, is DTGVSQNPRHKITKRGQNVTFRCDPISEHNRLYWYRQTLGQGPEFLTYFQNEAQLEKSRLLSDRFSAERPKGSFSTLEIQRTEQGDSAMYLCASSFPDQETQYFGPGTRLLVL.

This clonotype was recorded a few times. The chain links TRBV6-2 or TRBV6-3 to TRBJ2-1; 9 nucleotides match TRBD1. The CDR3 is 16 residues long. Looked up from germline, CDR1 is MNHEY and CDR2 is SVGEGT. The V and J ends lost 2 bases and 4 bases, in that order; junction bases with no gene match: 6. This CDR3 reads CASSYPDRGSYNEQFF. Here the CDR3 DNA reads TGTGCCAGCAGTTACCCGGACAGGGGAAGTTACAATGAGCAGTTCTTC.

V gene TRBV19 combines with J gene TRBJ2-1, with 9 bases that match TRBD1. The V gene end was trimmed by 4 bases and the J gene end by 4 bases; junction bases not matched to a gene: 5. The CDR3 covers 15 residues. Looked up from germline, CDR1 is LNHDA and CDR2 is SQIVND (reference sequence). CDR3 sequence: CASSTTGGGYNEQFF. CDR3 in DNA: TGTGCCAGTAGTACCACAGGGGGCGGTTACAATGAGCAGTTCTTC.

The chain combines TRBV24-1 with TRBJ2-2, with D uncertain. The ends were cut back, 6 bases at V and 9 bases at J, with 10 bases in the middle. The CDR3 runs 12 residues. Germline CDR1 KGHDR, CDR2 SFDVKD. As DNA, the CDR3 is TGTGCCACCAGTTTGTCCTCTCGGGAGCTGTTTTTT. Translating gives CATSLSSRELFF.

At least ten counts were recorded for this clonotype. This chain connects TRBV12-3 or TRBV12-4 to TRBJ2-1; tentative D call: TRBD1 (6 bases). V lost 3 bases and J lost 5, with 17 bases in between. The CDR3 is 16 residues long. CDR3 loop: CASSFRVQGQHNEQFF. The CDR3 bases are TGTGCCAGCAGTTTCAGGGTACAGGGTCAGCACAATGAGCAGTTCTTC.

The V call is TRBV12-3 or TRBV12-4, the J call TRBJ1-2; possible D gene TRBD1, 5 bases. V was trimmed by 6 bases and J by 4 bases, leaving 12 bases between them. The length of the CDR3 is 13 residues. The CDR3: CASSLRVVYGYTF. CDR3 DNA: TGTGCCAGCAGCCTCAGGGTTGTCTATGGCTACACCTTC.

This chain links TRBV28 with TRBJ1-1; D is unclear. This CDR3 has 16 residues. Germline-derived CDR1 and CDR2 are MDHEN and SYDVKM. Trimming pared 2 bases from V and 1 base from J, leaving 14 bases between. CDR3 sequence: CASSLIAGVENTEAFF. Here the CDR3 DNA reads TGTGCCAGCAGTTTAATTGCCGGTGTGGAGAACACTGAAGCTTTCTTT.

In this sample, this clonotype turned up a few times. The genes are TRBV10-3 and TRBJ1-2, with D possibly TRBD1 on 6 matching bases. The CDR3 spans 18 residues. Germline V lookup: CDR1 ENHRY, CDR2 SYGVKD. V lost 2 bases to trimming and J lost 3 bases, with 22 bases between them. For the CDR3, the DNA is TGTGCCATCAGTGAGCCAGCACCCCACAGGGTTGCGGACTATGGCTACACCTTC. Translated, it gives CAISEPAPHRVADYGYTF.

This clonotype was detected only a few times. This sequence joins TRBV12-3 or TRBV12-4 and TRBJ2-1, with a possible D match to TRBD1 (5 bases). V was shortened by 3 bases and J by 5 bases, with 11 bases between the two germline ends. The CDR3 spans 14 residues. The CDR3 coding sequence is TGTGCCAGCAGTTTCGGGTCAGGGCACAATGAGCAGTTCTTC. Its protein product is CASSFGSGHNEQFF.

The V gene is TRBV27, the J gene TRBJ2-7; D is possibly TRBD1 or TRBD2 (5 bases each). Germline CDR1 reads MNHEY; CDR2 reads SMNVEV (reference sequence). This CDR3 is built from 13 residues. V lost 4 bases and J lost 3, with 10 bases in between. The CDR3 here is CASSSGPHYEQYV. CDR3 nucleotides: TGTGCCAGCAGTTCGGGACCGCACTACGAGCAGTACGTC.